A single sample is the source of the 18 T cell receptor beta chains below, sequenced in a study of identical twins. TCRdb reanalysed the 5' RACE reads using MiXCR and keeps one entry per CDR3 protein. The sample includes just over 450,000 distinct CDR3 sequences, over 12% of them seen just once. These data were also filed under a second study, of yellow fever vaccine responses in identical twins.

Specimen: CD4+ T cells sorted from blood. These receptors all stem from a young woman in good health.

This clonotype occurred a few times. The rearrangement joins TRBV10-3 to TRBJ2-1; D gene uncertain. CDR1 is ENHRY, CDR2 SYGVKD, per germline. V lost 0 bases and J 7 bases, leaving 4 bases between the germline ends. There are 12 residues in the CDR3. CDR3 sequence: CAISESTNEQFF. The CDR3, as DNA: TGTGCCATCAGTGAGTCTACAAATGAGCAGTTCTTC.

This clonotype came up many times. The J gene is TRBJ2-2, the V gene TRBV5-5; the D gene is possibly TRBD1 (6 bases). The germline V gene has CDR1 SGHKS and CDR2 YYEKEE (reference sequence). Trimming took 3 bases from V and 4 from J, leaving 10 bases between them. There are 14 residues in the CDR3. CDR3 sequence (DNA): TGTGCCAGCAGCTACCGAGGGGGCACCGGGGAGCTGTTTTTT. Its protein is CASSYRGGTGELFF.

This clonotype has only a few counts. The V and J genes are TRBV11-1 and TRBJ2-5; D remains ambiguous. In germline, CDR1 is SGHAT, CDR2 FQDESV (reference sequence). This CDR3 region has 15 residues. The V and J ends lost 0 bases and 5 bases respectively, with 13 bases between them. The CDR3 reads CASSLAPDRRETQYF. The CDR3 DNA sequence: TGTGCCAGCAGCTTAGCGCCCGACCGGCGGGAGACCCAGTACTTC.

The chain combines TRBV5-1 with TRBJ2-3; 7 bases map to TRBD1. With V trimmed by 4 bases and J by 1 base, 3 bases remained unmatched. Germline-derived CDR1 and CDR2 are SGHRS and YFSETQ. The CDR3 covers 14 residues. For the CDR3, the DNA is TGCGCCAGCAGCACCACAGGGGGCACAGATACGCAGTATTTT. Translated: CASSTTGGTDTQYF.

This clonotype appeared many times. V is TRBV7-2 and J is TRBJ2-2; 9 bases line up with TRBD2. The ends lost 4 bases at V and 2 bases at J; junction bases unmatched: 5. The CDR3 runs to 16 residues. Germline lookup yields CDR1 SGHTA and CDR2 FQGNSA. The CDR3 region has the DNA TGTGCCAGCAGCTCAAAAGCGGGAGGCAACACCGGGGAGCTGTTTTTT. It translates to CASSSKAGGNTGELFF.

The CDR3 loop is CASSLHVGQRRYEQYF. The DNA for the CDR3 is TGTGCCAGCAGCTTACATGTGGGGCAGCGACGCTACGAGCAGTACTTC. This chain links TRBV7-9 with TRBJ2-7; the D gene is possibly TRBD1 (5 bases). The V and J ends lost 2 bases and 3 bases respectively, with 17 bases between them. CDR1 SEHNR and CDR2 FQNEAQ come from the germline V gene (reference sequence). The length of the CDR3 is 16 residues.

This sequence joins TRBV6-5 and TRBJ2-5; D tentatively fits TRBD1 or TRBD2 (5 bases each). Trimming shortened V by 4 bases and J by 2 bases, and 11 bases separated the two germline ends. CDR3 length: 14 residues. Germline V lookup: CDR1 MNHEY, CDR2 SVGAGI. CDR3 DNA: TGTGCCAGCAGTTGGGGACGGCTGCAAGAGACCCAGTACTTC. This translates into CASSWGRLQETQYF.

J is TRBJ2-5 and V is TRBV6-1; tentatively, D is TRBD2 (5 bases). CDR3 size: 15 residues. Germline V gene sequence: CDR1 MNHNS, CDR2 SASEGT. V lost 6 bases, J lost 5 bases, and 19 bases lay in between. The CDR3 nucleotides are TGTGCCAGCAGCCCGATGAGAGGGATCAGGGAGACCCAGTACTTC. It yields the protein CASSPMRGIRETQYF.

As regards this clonotype: A junction end diverges from the germline sequence, so it may reflect a read error. The chain combines TRBV28 with TRBJ2-5; TRBD2 matches 9 bases. Looked up from germline, CDR1 is MDHEN and CDR2 is SYDVKM. The CDR3 has 15 residues. In nucleotides, the CDR3 is TGTGCCAGCAGTCCCCTCTCTAGCGGGGAAGAGAGCCAGTACTTC. Amino acid sequence: CASSPLSSGEESQYF.

This clonotype was counted between two and nine times. V is TRBV6-5 and J is TRBJ1-2; D unclear. The V and J ends lost 2 bases and 8 bases respectively, with 12 bases between them. Germline V gene data show CDR1 as MNHEY and CDR2 as SVGAGI. The CDR3 is 13 amino acids. The CDR3 DNA is TGTGCCAGCAGTTACGATGGGGAGGGAGGCTACACCTTC. Amino acids: CASSYDGEGGYTF.

This chain joins TRBV3-1 and TRBJ2-7; 8 nucleotides agree with TRBD1. The germline gives CDR1 LGHDT, CDR2 YNNKEL (reference sequence). With V trimmed by 1 base and J by 6 bases, 2 bases remained unmatched. The CDR3 covers 13 residues. Here the CDR3 reads CASSQGTGREQYF. The CDR3 DNA reads TGTGCCAGCAGCCAAGGGACAGGGCGCGAGCAGTACTTC.

This clonotype was counted only a few times. The J gene is TRBJ2-1, the V gene TRBV5-1, with D possibly matching TRBD2 (6 bases). Germline CDR1 SGHRS, CDR2 YFSETQ. Trimming left V 0 bases short and J 6 bases short, with 10 bases between. The CDR3 loop spans 14 amino acids. Here the CDR3 reads CASSLVVSGNEQFF. As DNA, the CDR3 is TGCGCCAGCAGCTTGGTTGTTAGCGGCAATGAGCAGTTCTTC.

This clonotype showed up many times. The V and J genes are TRBV9 and TRBJ2-3; 8 bases align to TRBD2. The CDR3 spans 16 residues. Germline trimming cut 0 bases from V and 3 bases from J; bases unmatched to any gene: 6. Germline V gene data show CDR1 as SGDLS and CDR2 as YYNGEE. DNA of the CDR3: TGTGCCAGCAGCGTAGGTCCCAGCGGGAGAACAGATACGCAGTATTTT. Protein sequence: CASSVGPSGRTDTQYF.

Only a few counts were recorded for this clonotype. V gene TRBV20-1 combines with J gene TRBJ2-2, with unresolved D. The CDR3 sequence is 13 residues long. Germline CDR1 and CDR2: DFQATT and SNEGSKA (reference sequence). As DNA, the CDR3 is TGCAGCACTCGGGCTGCGAACACCGGGGAGCTGTTTTTT. This encodes CSTRAANTGELFF.

This chain uses TRBV14 with TRBJ2-7; 8 bases are a match to TRBD2. Germline trimming cut 0 bases from V and 0 bases from J; bases unmatched to any gene: 4. This CDR3 contains 16 residues. Germline V gene sequence: CDR1 SGHDN, CDR2 FVKESK. CDR3 loop: CASSQELAATSYEQYF. The CDR3 nucleotides read TGTGCCAGCAGCCAAGAACTAGCGGCGACCTCCTACGAGCAGTACTTC. Variable domain in full (rest from reference TRBV14 and TRBJ2-7): EAGVTQFPSHSVIEKGQTVTLRCDPISGHDNLYWYRRVMGKEIKFLLHFVKESKQDESGMPNNRFLAERTGGTYSTLKVQPAELEDSGVYFCASSQELAATSYEQYFGPGTRLTVT.

V gene TRBV5-1 combines with J gene TRBJ2-7; TRBD2 matches at 11 bases. V shed 2 bases and J 4 bases; nucleotides not matched to a gene: 5. CDR1 and CDR2 (germline): SGHRS, YFSETQ. The length of the CDR3 is 15 residues. DNA for the CDR3: TGCGCCAGCAGCTTTAATAGCGGGAGGGAGTACGAGCAGTACTTC. Protein: CASSFNSGREYEQYF.

This clonotype occurred a few times. The rearrangement uses TRBV6-1 and TRBJ2-5; 12 bases map to TRBD2. Germline lookup yields CDR1 MNHNS and CDR2 SASEGT. The V and J ends lost 5 bases and 6 bases, in that order; junction bases with no gene match: 16. CDR3 length: 18 amino acids. As DNA, the CDR3 is TGTGCCAGCAGTACCCCTACCTTGACTAGCGGGAGTTTCAAGACCCAGTACTTC. It specifies CASSTPTLTSGSFKTQYF.

The chain has TRBV9 and TRBJ1-1; 7 nucleotides align to TRBD1. The CDR3 is 16 amino acids. CDR1 is SGDLS, CDR2 YYNGEE, per germline. The ends lost 4 bases at V and 5 bases at J; junction bases unmatched: 14. CDR3 in amino acids: CASSPRLGQGETEAFF. The CDR3 nucleotides are TGTGCCAGCAGCCCCCGTCTTGGGCAGGGGGAAACTGAAGCTTTCTTT.